A single sample is the source of the 26 T cell receptor beta chains below, sequenced in a study of radiotherapy plus CTLA-4 blockade in lung cancer. Repertoires were generated with immunoSEQ multiplex PCR, while TCRdb's copy carries only in-frame clones and drops some. The profile shows 50,000 or so clones, less than 85% of them singletons. The specimen comprised peripheral blood, sampled from a patient treated with radiotherapy plus ipilimumab. The receptors originated from a human donor with non-small cell lung cancer who had stable disease on radiotherapy plus ipilimumab.

The chain couples TRBV19 to TRBJ1-1, with no clear D. The CDR3 runs 13 residues. Germline values: CDR1 LNHDA, CDR2 SQIVND (reference sequence). Trimming took off 1 base at V and 1 base at J, with 4 bases between the two ends. The CDR3 reads CASSIARNTEAFF. DNA for the CDR3: TGTGCCAGTAGTATAGCCCGGAACACTGAAGCTTTCTTT. Variable domain in full (rest from reference TRBV19 and TRBJ1-1): DGGITQSPKYLFRKEGQNVTLSCEQNLNHDAMYWYRQDPGQGLRLIYYSQIVNDFQKGDIAEGYSVSREKKESFPLTVTSAQKNPTAFYLCASSIARNTEAFFGQGTRLTVV.

The chain links TRBV5-4 to TRBJ2-2, with 8 nucleotides matching TRBD1. V was clipped by 4 bases and J by 9 bases; unmatched bases: 17. CDR1 is SGHNT, CDR2 YYREEE, per germline (reference sequence). The CDR3 totals 17 residues. CDR3 DNA sequence: TGTGCCAGCAGCCCCGGACAGGGTCGTTTGGTTCTCAGGGAGCTGTTTTTT. Translating gives CASSPGQGRLVLRELFF.

The V gene is TRBV7-6, the J gene TRBJ1-1; D may be TRBD1 (5 bases). V lost 5 bases, J lost 1 base, and 11 bases lay in between. Germline V gene sequence: CDR1 SGHVS, CDR2 FNYEAQ. This CDR3 region has 14 residues. The CDR3 sequence is CASSADRPNTEAFF. The CDR3 DNA is TGTGCCAGCAGCGCCGACAGACCGAACACTGAAGCTTTCTTT. The full variable domain, completed using reference TRBV7-6 and TRBJ1-1, is GAGVSQSPRYKVTKRGQDVALRCDPISGHVSLYWYRQALGQGPEFLTYFNYEAQQDKSGLPNDRFSAERPEGSISTLTIQRTEQRDSAMYRCASSADRPNTEAFFGQGTRLTVV.

The chain uses TRBV2 and TRBJ2-7; no clear D gene. The V end was cut by 2 bases, the J end by 5 bases, with 4 bases between. The CDR3 extends over 11 amino acids. In germline, CDR1 is SNHLY, CDR2 FYNNEI. CDR3 coding DNA: TGTGCCAGCAGTGAAAATGACGAGCAGTACGTC. It is translated as CASSENDEQYV.

This rearrangement joins TRBV30 to TRBJ2-5; tentatively, D is TRBD1 (5 bases). The CDR3 sequence is 13 residues long. V dropped 3 bases and J dropped 5 bases, with 13 bases sitting between them. The germline CDR1 and CDR2 sequences are GTSNPN and SVGIG (reference sequence). CDR3 amino acids: CAWSPGSGETQYF. Here the CDR3 DNA reads TGTGCCTGGAGCCCAGGATCAGGGGAGACCCAGTACTTC.

This clone has a handful of counts. The V gene is TRBV6-8, the J gene TRBJ2-1; D call uncertain. CDR1 and CDR2 from the germline V gene are MNHGY and SAAAGT. The V and J ends lost 2 bases and 6 bases respectively, with 2 bases between them. This CDR3 has 11 residues. CDR3: CASSYSNEQFF. CDR3 nucleotides: TGTGCCAGCAGTTACAGCAATGAGCAGTTCTTC.

The chain joins TRBV13 to TRBJ1-1; D possibly corresponds to TRBD1 (6 bases). Germline lookup yields CDR1 PRHDT and CDR2 FYEKMQ (reference sequence). V was shortened by 5 bases and J by 8 bases, with 12 bases between the two germline ends. The CDR3 is made up of 12 amino acids. The CDR3 protein is CASSLTGGEAFF. For the CDR3, the DNA is TGTGCCAGCAGCCTCACGGGGGGCGAAGCTTTCTTT. Full variable domain (outside the CDR3, taken from reference TRBV13 and TRBJ1-1): AAGVIQSPRHLIKEKRETATLKCYPIPRHDTVYWYQQGPGQDPQFLISFYEKMQSDKGSIPDRFSAQQFSDYHSELNMSSLELGDSALYFCASSLTGGEAFFGQGTRLTVV.

This clone has just a few counts. The chain joins TRBV19 to TRBJ2-1; D is possibly TRBD1 or TRBD2 (6 bases each). The V and J ends lost 1 base and 4 bases respectively, with 14 bases between them. The CDR3 length is 16 residues. CDR1 LNHDA and CDR2 SQIVND come from the germline V gene (reference sequence). CDR3 nucleotides: TGTGCCAGTAGTATAGGTGGGGGGCGCTGGTACAATGAGCAGTTCTTC. This translates into CASSIGGGRWYNEQFF.

V and J are TRBV4-1 and TRBJ1-6, with D maybe TRBD1 (6 bases). The CDR3 is 17 amino acids. Trimming stripped 0 bases from V and 7 bases from J, with 16 bases between. In germline, CDR1 is MGHRA, CDR2 YSYEKL. CDR3 coding DNA: TGCGCCAGCAGCCAAGAGAGTTGGGGGCAGCTAAATTCACCCCTCCACTTT. It specifies CASSQESWGQLNSPLHF.

The rearrangement joins TRBV5-1 to TRBJ1-5; D not certain. The V end was cut by 10 bases, the J end by 2 bases, with 13 bases between. Germline CDR1 is SGHRS and CDR2 is YFSETQ. The length of the CDR3 is 13 residues. CDR3 amino acids: CAPTKRRNQPQHF. The CDR3 nucleotides are TGCGCCCCCACCAAGCGCCGCAATCAGCCCCAGCATTTT.

The chain couples TRBV6-4 to TRBJ1-2, with TRBD1 matching 7 bases. This CDR3 has 16 amino acids. From germline, CDR1 is MRHNA and CDR2 SNTAGT. V was pared by 6 bases and J by 4 bases, with 14 bases of the junction left unmatched. Written as DNA, the CDR3 is TGTGCCAGCAGCCCATCTCTATTGGGGACAGCCTATGGCTACACCTTC. Residues: CASSPSLLGTAYGYTF.

Points on this clone: One end of the junction is discordant with germline, which a read error may explain. This chain uses TRBV18 with TRBJ2-7; the D is unclear. This CDR3 spans 13 amino acids. Per germline, CDR1 KGHSH and CDR2 LQKENI. The CDR3, as DNA: TGTGCCAGCTCACCAAGTGGCGACCCCCAGACATCCTTC. The encoded protein is CASSPSGDPQTSF.

CDR3 sequence (DNA): TGTGCTAGTGGTTTGGGCGTAGGGGTTAATCAGCCCCAGCATTTT. This translates into CASGLGVGVNQPQHF. This sequence joins TRBV12-5 and TRBJ1-5; tentatively, D is TRBD1 (5 bases). CDR3 length equals 15 residues. Germline V gene data show CDR1 as LGHNT and CDR2 as FRNRAP. V dropped 1 base and J dropped 4 bases, with 11 bases sitting between them.

The chain uses TRBV7-9 and TRBJ2-6, with 12 bases aligning to TRBD1. With 5 bases clipped from V and 0 bases from J, the junction kept 8 bases outside the gene matches. CDR1 and CDR2 from the germline V gene are SEHNR and FQNEAQ (reference sequence). This CDR3 region has 19 residues. The CDR3 region is CASSPGTGGSLSGANVLTF. CDR3 DNA: TGTGCCAGCAGCCCCGGGACAGGGGGCTCTCTCTCTGGGGCCAACGTCCTGACTTTC.

This clone was seen a handful of times. The V and J genes are TRBV15 and TRBJ1-1; perhaps TRBD1 as D (6 bases). The germline V gene has CDR1 LNHNV and CDR2 YYDKDF (reference sequence). CDR3 length equals 14 residues. V was pared by 6 bases and J by 5 bases, with 16 bases between. The CDR3 sequence: CATSGGQGRTEAFF. DNA for the CDR3: TGTGCCACCAGTGGGGGTCAGGGGAGGACTGAAGCTTTCTTT.

V gene TRBV4-3 combines with J gene TRBJ2-1, with D unclear. The CDR3 is 16 residues long. Trimming cost V 1 base and J 1 base, with 11 bases left between them. CDR1 and CDR2 from the germline V gene are LGHNA and YSLEER. The CDR3 nucleotides are TGCGCCAGCAGCCAAGTTAACCTCCTATCCTACAATGAGCAGTTCTTC. This codes for CASSQVNLLSYNEQFF.

V gene TRBV6-6 combines with J gene TRBJ1-2; no clear D. Germline-derived CDR1 and CDR2 are MNHNY and SVGAGI (reference sequence). V lost 2 bases to trimming and J lost 7 bases, with 14 bases between them. The CDR3 length is 14 residues. CDR3 loop: CASSYLLGLGGYTF. Here the CDR3 DNA reads TGTGCCAGCAGTTACCTATTAGGGCTTGGTGGCTACACCTTC.

The rearrangement uses TRBV7-2 and TRBJ1-2, with D possibly TRBD1 on 5 matching bases. V lost 5 bases and J 8 bases, leaving 18 bases between the germline ends. Looked up from germline, CDR1 is SGHTA and CDR2 is FQGNSA. CDR3 length: 14 amino acids. The CDR3 coding sequence is TGTGCCAGCAGCGCAAACGGGGCGGGGGGAGGCTACACCTTC. It yields the protein CASSANGAGGGYTF.

This chain uses TRBV7-2 with TRBJ2-2; the match to TRBD1 covers 7 bases. After removal of 5 bases from V and 5 bases from J, the junction contained 5 bases not matched to a gene. There are 14 residues in the CDR3. CDR1 and CDR2 (germline): SGHTA, FQGNSA. The DNA of the CDR3 is TGTGCCAGCAGCAAGAGACAGGGAACCGGGGAGCTGTTTTTT. Its translation is CASSKRQGTGELFF.

This chain links TRBV28 with TRBJ2-7; the D gene is possibly TRBD1 (6 bases). The CDR3 extends over 13 amino acids. Germline CDR1 is MDHEN and CDR2 is SYDVKM. The V and J ends lost 6 bases and 0 bases respectively, with 9 bases between them. As DNA, the CDR3 is TGTGCCAGCAGGACGGGACACTCCTACGAGCAGTACTTC. Its protein is CASRTGHSYEQYF.

This clone is medium-sized (0.01 to 0.1%) within its sample. V gene TRBV19 combines with J gene TRBJ1-1; no reliable D call. The V gene's germline CDR1 is LNHDA and CDR2 SQIVND (reference sequence). The CDR3 has 13 amino acids. V was pared by 2 bases and J by 1 base, with 5 bases between. This chain's CDR3 is CASSISANTEAFF. Here the CDR3 DNA reads TGTGCCAGTAGTATATCAGCGAACACTGAAGCTTTCTTT.

The chain is built from TRBV28 and TRBJ1-1; D remains unclear. CDR3 length equals 13 residues. Per the germline V gene, CDR1 is MDHEN and CDR2 is SYDVKM. V shed 2 bases and J shed 1 base, with 5 bases lying between them. The CDR3 region has the DNA TGTGCCAGCAGTTTAGTGACGAACACTGAAGCTTTCTTT. This translates into CASSLVTNTEAFF.

The chain employs TRBV7-3 and TRBJ2-2, with D perhaps matching TRBD1 or TRBD2 (5 bases each). CDR1 and CDR2 (germline): SGHTA, FQGTGA. The V and J ends lost 0 bases and 4 bases respectively, with 9 bases between them. This CDR3 comprises 15 residues. The CDR3 nucleotides read TGTGCCAGCAGCTTAACGGGGACCTCCACCGGGGAGCTGTTTTTT. This gives the protein CASSLTGTSTGELFF. The whole variable domain, filled in from reference TRBV7-3 and TRBJ2-2, reads GAGVSQTPSNKVTEKGKYVELRCDPISGHTALYWYRQSLGQGPEFLIYFQGTGAADDSGLPNDRFFAVRPEGSVSTLKIQRTERGDSAVYLCASSLTGTSTGELFFGEGSRLTVL.

Details on this clone: One end of the junction varies from germline; a read error may be responsible. V gene TRBV2 combines with J gene TRBJ1-2, with 7 positions matching TRBD1. The CDR3 is 13 amino acids. Germline assignment: CDR1 SNHLY and CDR2 FYNNEI. The CDR3 DNA follows: TGTGGCAGCAGAGTACAGGGGAACTATGGCTACACCTTC. Translating gives CGSRVQGNYGYTF.

The chain uses TRBV2 and TRBJ1-6, with D unresolved. The V gene lost 0 bases and the J gene lost 11 bases, with 5 bases spanning the gap. The CDR3 has 12 amino acids. In germline, CDR1 is SNHLY, CDR2 FYNNEI. The CDR3 nucleotides read TGTGCCAGCAGTGAAGCTTTGGCACCCCTCCACTTT. It specifies CASSEALAPLHF.

V and J are TRBV5-4 and TRBJ2-4; TRBD2 is a possible D gene (5 bases). V was pared by 4 bases and J by 1 base, with 12 bases between. The CDR3 has 15 residues. Per the germline V gene, CDR1 is SGHNT and CDR2 is YYREEE (reference sequence). The CDR3 nucleotides are TGTGCCAGCAGCCAAGGAGGTGAGGCCAAAAACATTCAGTACTTC. Its protein product is CASSQGGEAKNIQYF.